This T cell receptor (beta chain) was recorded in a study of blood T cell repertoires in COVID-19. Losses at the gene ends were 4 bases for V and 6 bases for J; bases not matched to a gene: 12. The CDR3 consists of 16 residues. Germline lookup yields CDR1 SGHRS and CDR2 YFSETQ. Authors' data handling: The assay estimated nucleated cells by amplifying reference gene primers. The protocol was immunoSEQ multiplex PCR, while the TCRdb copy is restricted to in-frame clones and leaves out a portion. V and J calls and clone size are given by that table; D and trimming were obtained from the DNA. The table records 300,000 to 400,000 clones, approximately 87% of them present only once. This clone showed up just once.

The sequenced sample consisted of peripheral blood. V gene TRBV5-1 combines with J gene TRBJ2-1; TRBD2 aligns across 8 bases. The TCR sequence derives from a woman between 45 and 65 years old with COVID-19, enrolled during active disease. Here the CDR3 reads CASSQKLAENSNEQFF. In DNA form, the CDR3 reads TGCGCCAGCAGCCAAAAACTAGCGGAGAACAGCAATGAGCAGTTCTTC. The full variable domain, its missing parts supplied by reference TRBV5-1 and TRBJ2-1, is KAGVTQTPRYLIKTRGQQVTLSCSPISGHRSVSWYQQTPGQGLQFLFEYFSETQRNKGNFPGRFSGRQFSNSRSEMNVSTLELGDSALYLCASSQKLAENSNEQFFGPGTRLTVL.